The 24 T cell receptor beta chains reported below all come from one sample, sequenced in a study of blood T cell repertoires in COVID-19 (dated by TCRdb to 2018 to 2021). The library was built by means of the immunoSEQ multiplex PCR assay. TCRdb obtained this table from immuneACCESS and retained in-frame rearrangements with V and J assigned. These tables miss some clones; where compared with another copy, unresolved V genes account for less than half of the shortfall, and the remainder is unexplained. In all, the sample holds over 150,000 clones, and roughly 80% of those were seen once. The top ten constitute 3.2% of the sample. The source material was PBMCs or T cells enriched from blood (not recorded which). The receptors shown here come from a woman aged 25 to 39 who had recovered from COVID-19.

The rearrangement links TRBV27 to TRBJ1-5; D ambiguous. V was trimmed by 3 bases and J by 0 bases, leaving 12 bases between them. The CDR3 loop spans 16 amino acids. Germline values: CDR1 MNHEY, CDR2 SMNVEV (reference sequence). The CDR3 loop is CASSFLGPGSNQPQHF. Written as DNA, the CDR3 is TGTGCCAGCAGTTTCCTGGGCCCTGGTAGCAATCAGCCCCAGCATTTT.

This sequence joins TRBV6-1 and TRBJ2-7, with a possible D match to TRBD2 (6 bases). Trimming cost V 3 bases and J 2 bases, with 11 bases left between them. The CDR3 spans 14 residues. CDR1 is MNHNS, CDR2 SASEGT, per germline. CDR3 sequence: CASSEGTGTYEQYF. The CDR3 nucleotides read TGTGCCAGCAGTGAGGGGACTGGGACCTACGAGCAGTACTTC.

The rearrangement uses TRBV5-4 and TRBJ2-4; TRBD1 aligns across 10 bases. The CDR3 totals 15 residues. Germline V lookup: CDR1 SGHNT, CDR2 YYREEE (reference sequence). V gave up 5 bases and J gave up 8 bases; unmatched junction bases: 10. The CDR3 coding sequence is TGTGCCAGCAGTCTTCGACAGGGGGCCCTAGACATTCAGTACTTC. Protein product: CASSLRQGALDIQYF. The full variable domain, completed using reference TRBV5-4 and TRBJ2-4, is ETGVTQSPTHLIKTRGQQVTLRCSSQSGHNTVSWYQQALGQGPQFIFQYYREEENGRGNFPPRFSGLQFPNYSSELNVNALELDDSALYLCASSLRQGALDIQYFGAGTRLSVL.

The CDR3 here is CASSRERVYNEQFF. CDR3 nucleotides: TGTGCCAGCAGCCGGGAGCGGGTCTACAATGAGCAGTTCTTC. The chain has TRBV3-1 (or the pseudogene TRBV3-2) and TRBJ2-1, with D possibly matching TRBD2 (6 bases). Germline CDR1 is LGHDT and CDR2 is YNNKEL (reference sequence). The CDR3 extends over 14 amino acids. Trimming took off 4 bases at V and 3 bases at J, with 10 bases between the two ends.

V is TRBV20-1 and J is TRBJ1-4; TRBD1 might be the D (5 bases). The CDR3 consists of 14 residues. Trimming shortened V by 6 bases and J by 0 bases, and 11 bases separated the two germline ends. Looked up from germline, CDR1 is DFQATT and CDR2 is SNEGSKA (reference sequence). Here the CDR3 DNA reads TGCAGTGCCAGTCAGGGTTCAACTAATGAAAAACTGTTTTTT. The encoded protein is CSASQGSTNEKLFF.

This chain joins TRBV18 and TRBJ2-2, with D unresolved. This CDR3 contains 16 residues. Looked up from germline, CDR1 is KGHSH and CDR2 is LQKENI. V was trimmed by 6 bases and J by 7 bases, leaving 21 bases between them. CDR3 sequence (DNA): TGTGCCAGCTCTAGCCACCCCGCGGTTGGAAACGGGGAGCTGTTTTTT. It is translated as CASSSHPAVGNGELFF.

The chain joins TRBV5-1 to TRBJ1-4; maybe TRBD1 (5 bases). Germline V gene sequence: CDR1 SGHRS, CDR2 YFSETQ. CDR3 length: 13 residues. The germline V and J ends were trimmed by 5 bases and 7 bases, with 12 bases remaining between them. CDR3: CASRDSIGEKLFF. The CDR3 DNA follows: TGCGCCAGCAGAGACAGTATAGGTGAAAAACTGTTTTTT.

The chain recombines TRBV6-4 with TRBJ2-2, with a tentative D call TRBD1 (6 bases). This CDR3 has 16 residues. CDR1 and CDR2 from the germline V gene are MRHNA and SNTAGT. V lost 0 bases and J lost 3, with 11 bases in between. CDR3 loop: CASSDSGDKHTGELFF. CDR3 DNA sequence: TGTGCCAGCAGTGACTCAGGGGACAAACACACCGGGGAGCTGTTTTTT.

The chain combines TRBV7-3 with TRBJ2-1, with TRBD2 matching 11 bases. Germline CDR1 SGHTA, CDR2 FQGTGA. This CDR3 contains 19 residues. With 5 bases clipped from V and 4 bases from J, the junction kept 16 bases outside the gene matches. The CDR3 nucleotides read TGTGCCAGCAGCGCCCAGTCACTAGCGGGAGTCGATAGGTACAATGAGCAGTTCTTC. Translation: CASSAQSLAGVDRYNEQFF.

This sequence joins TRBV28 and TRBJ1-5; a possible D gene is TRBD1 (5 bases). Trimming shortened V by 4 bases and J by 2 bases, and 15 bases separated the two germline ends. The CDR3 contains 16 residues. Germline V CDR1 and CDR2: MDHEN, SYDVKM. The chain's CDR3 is CASSWTRGGGNQPQHF. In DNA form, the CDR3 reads TGTGCCAGCAGTTGGACTAGGGGCGGTGGCAATCAGCCCCAGCATTTT. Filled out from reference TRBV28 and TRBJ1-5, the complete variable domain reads DVKVTQSSRYLVKRTGEKVFLECVQDMDHENMFWYRQDPGLGLRLIYFSYDVKMKEKGDIPEGYSVSREKKERFSLILESASTNQTSMYLCASSWTRGGGNQPQHFGDGTRLSIL.

This CDR3 is CASRSATSSTGELFF. CDR3 coding DNA: TGCGCCAGCAGAAGCGCGACTAGCTCTACCGGGGAGCTGTTTTTT. This chain uses TRBV5-1 with TRBJ2-2, with TRBD2 matching 7 bases. The germline CDR1 and CDR2 sequences are SGHRS and YFSETQ. The CDR3 has 15 amino acids. After removal of 5 bases from V and 5 bases from J, the junction contained 9 bases not matched to a gene. Drawing the rest from reference TRBV5-1 and TRBJ2-2, the complete variable domain is KAGVTQTPRYLIKTRGQQVTLSCSPISGHRSVSWYQQTPGQGLQFLFEYFSETQRNKGNFPGRFSGRQFSNSRSEMNVSTLELGDSALYLCASRSATSSTGELFFGEGSRLTVL.

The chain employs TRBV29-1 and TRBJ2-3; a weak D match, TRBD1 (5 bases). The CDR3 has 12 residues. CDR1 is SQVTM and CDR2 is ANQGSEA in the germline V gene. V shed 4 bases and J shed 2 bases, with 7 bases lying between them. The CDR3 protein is CSVGGYTDTQYF. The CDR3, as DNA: TGCAGCGTTGGGGGCTACACAGATACGCAGTATTTT.

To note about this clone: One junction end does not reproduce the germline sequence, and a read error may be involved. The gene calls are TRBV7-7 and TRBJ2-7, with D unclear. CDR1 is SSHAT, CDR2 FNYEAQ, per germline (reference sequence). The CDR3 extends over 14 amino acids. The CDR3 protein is CASSLSPSSYEQYF. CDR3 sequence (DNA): TGTGCTAGCAGCTTATCCCCGAGCTCCTACGAGCAGTACTTC. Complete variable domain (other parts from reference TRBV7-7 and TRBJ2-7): GAGVSQSPRYKVTKRGQDVTLRCDPISSHATLYWYQQALGQGPEFLTYFNYEAQPDKSGLPSDRFSAERPEGSISTLTIQRTEQRDSAMYRCASSLSPSSYEQYFGPGTRLTVT.

The CDR3 loop reads CATSDPGPIPAYTGELFF. CDR3 nucleotides: TGTGCCACCAGTGACCCCGGTCCAATCCCCGCTTACACCGGGGAGCTGTTTTTT. This sequence joins TRBV24-1 and TRBJ2-2; D not resolved. Germline values: CDR1 KGHDR, CDR2 SFDVKD. The germline V and J ends were trimmed by 4 bases and 3 bases, with 20 bases remaining between them. The CDR3 sequence is 18 residues long.

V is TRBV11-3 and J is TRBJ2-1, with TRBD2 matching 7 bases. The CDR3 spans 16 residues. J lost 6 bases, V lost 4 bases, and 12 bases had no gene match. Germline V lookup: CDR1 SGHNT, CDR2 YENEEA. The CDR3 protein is CASSSPTGGFANEQFF. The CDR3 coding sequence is TGTGCCAGCAGCTCTCCAACGGGAGGATTCGCCAATGAGCAGTTCTTC.

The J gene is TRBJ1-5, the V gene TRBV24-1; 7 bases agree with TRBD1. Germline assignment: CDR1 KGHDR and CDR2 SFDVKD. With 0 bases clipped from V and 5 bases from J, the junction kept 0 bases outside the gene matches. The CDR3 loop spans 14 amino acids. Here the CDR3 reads CATSDLTGDQPQHF. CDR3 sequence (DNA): TGTGCCACCAGTGATTTGACAGGGGATCAGCCCCAGCATTTT.

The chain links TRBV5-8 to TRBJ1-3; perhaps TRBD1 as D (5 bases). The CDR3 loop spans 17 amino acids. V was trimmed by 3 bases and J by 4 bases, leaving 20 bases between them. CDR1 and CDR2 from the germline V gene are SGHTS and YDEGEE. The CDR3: CASSSSTPGVGGNTIYF. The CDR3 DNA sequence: TGTGCCAGCAGCTCCTCCACCCCGGGGGTAGGAGGAAACACCATATATTTT. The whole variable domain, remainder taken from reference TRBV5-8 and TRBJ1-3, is EAGVTQSPTHLIKTRGQQATLRCSPISGHTSVYWYQQALGLGLQFLLWYDEGEERNRGNFPPRFSGRQFPNYSSELNVNALELEDSALYLCASSSSTPGVGGNTIYFGEGSWLTVV.

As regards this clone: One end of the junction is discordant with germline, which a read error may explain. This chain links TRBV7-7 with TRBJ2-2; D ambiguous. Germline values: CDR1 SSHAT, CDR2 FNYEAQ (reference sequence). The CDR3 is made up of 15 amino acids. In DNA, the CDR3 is TGTGCTAGCAGCTTATTTGCCGGGAACACCGGGGAGCTGTTTTTT. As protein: CASSLFAGNTGELFF.

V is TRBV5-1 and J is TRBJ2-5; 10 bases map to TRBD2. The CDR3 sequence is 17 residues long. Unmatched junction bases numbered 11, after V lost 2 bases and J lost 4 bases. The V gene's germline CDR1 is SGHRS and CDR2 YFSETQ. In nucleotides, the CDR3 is TGCGCCAGCAGCTTAGCCCCACTAGCGGGGAGTATAGAGACCCAGTACTTC. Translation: CASSLAPLAGSIETQYF.

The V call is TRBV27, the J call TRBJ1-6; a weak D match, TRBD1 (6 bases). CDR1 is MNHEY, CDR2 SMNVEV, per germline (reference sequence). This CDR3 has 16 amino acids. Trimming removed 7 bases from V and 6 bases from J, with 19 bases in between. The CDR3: CASTTFVAGVNSPLHF. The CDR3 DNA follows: TGTGCCAGCACCACGTTCGTGGCAGGGGTTAATTCACCCCTCCACTTT.

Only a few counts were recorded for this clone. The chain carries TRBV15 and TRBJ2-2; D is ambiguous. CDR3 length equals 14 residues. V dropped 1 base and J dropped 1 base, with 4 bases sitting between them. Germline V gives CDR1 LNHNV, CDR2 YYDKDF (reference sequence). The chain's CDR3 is CATSRGLNTGELFF. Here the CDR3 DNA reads TGTGCCACCAGCAGAGGACTGAACACCGGGGAGCTGTTTTTT.

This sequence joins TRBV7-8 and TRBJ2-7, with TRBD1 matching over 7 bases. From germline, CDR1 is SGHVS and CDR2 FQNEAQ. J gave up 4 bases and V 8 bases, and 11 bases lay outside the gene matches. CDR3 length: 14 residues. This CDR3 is CASSTGIGFYEQYF. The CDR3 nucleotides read TGTGCCAGCTCGACAGGGATCGGCTTTTACGAGCAGTACTTC. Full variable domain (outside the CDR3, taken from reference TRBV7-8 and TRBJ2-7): GAGVSQSPRYKVAKRGQDVALRCDPISGHVSLFWYQQALGQGPEFLTYFQNEAQLDKSGLPSDRFFAERPEGSVSTLKIQRTQQEDSAVYLCASSTGIGFYEQYFGPGTRLTVT.

The CDR3 sequence is CASSIADTFYGSPLHF. The DNA for the CDR3 is TGTGCCAGTAGTATAGCCGACACCTTCTATGGATCACCCCTCCACTTT. The rearrangement joins TRBV19 to TRBJ1-6; unclear D gene. Germline V gene lookup returns CDR1 LNHDA and CDR2 SQIVND (reference sequence). The V and J ends lost 1 base and 10 bases respectively, with 17 bases between them. The CDR3 is 16 residues long.

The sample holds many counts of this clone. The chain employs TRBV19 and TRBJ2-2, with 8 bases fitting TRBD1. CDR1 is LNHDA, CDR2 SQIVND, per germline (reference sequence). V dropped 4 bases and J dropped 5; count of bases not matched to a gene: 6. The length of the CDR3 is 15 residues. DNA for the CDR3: TGTGCCAGTAGTAACAGACAGGGGCAGACCGGGGAGCTGTTTTTT. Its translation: CASSNRQGQTGELFF.